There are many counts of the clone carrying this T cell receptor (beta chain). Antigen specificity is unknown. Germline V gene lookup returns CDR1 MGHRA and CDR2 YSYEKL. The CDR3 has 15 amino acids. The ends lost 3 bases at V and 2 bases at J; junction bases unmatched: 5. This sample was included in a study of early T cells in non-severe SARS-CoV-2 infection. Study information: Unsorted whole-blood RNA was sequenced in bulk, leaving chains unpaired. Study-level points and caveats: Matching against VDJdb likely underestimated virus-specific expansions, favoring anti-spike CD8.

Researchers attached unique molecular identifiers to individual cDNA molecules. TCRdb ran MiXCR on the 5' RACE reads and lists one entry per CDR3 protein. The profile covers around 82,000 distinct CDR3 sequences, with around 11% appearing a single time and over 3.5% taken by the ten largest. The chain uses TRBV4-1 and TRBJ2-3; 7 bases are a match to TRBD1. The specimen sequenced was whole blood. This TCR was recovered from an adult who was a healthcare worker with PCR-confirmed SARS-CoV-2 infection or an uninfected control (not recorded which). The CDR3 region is CASSQGDRPTDTQYF. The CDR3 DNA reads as TGCGCCAGCAGCCAGGGGGACAGACCCACAGATACGCAGTATTTT.